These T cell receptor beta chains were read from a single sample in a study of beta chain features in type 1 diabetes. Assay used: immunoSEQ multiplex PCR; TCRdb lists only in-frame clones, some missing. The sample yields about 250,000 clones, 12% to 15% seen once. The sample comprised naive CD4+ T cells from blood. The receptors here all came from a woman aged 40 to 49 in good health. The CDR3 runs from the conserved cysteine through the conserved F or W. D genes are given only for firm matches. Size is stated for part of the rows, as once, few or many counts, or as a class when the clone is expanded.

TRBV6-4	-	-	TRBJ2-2	TGTGCCAGCAGTGATTGGGCAGGGGTTGACACCGGGGAGCTGTTTTTT	CASSDWAGVDTGELFF
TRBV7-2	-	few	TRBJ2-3	TGTGCCAGCAGCTTACGAACTAGCAAACGGAGCACAGATACGCAGTATTTT	CASSLRTSKRSTDTQYF
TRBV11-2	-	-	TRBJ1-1	TGTGCCAGCAGTCCTATCCGGGGATTCACTGAAGCTTTCTTT	CASSPIRGFTEAFF
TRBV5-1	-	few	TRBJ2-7	TGCGCCAGCAGCTCGGGACAACTCGGTTTCTCCTACGAGCAGTACTTC	CASSSGQLGFSYEQYF
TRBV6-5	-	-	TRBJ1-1	TGTGCCAGCAGGGAAACAGGGCCCATGAACACTGAAGCTTTCTTT	CASRETGPMNTEAFF
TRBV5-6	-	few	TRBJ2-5	TGTGCCAGCAGCCCCATGGGCCTCCAAGAGACCCAGTACTTC	CASSPMGLQETQYF
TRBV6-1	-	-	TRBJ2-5	TGTGCCAGCACTGAGGCGGGGACCCAGTACTTC	CASTEAGTQYF
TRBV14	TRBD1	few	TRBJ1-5	TGTGCCAGCAGTCCTCGTCGGACAGGGAAGAGGTGTCAGCCCCAGCATTTT	CASSPRRTGKRCQPQHF
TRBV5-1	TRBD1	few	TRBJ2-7	TGCGCCAGCAGCTTGGGACAGGGGTTGCGGTACGAGCAGTACTTC	CASSLGQGLRYEQYF
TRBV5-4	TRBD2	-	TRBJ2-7	TGTGCCAGCAGCTTGTCGGGCGGGGGAGCCTACGAGCAGTACTTC	CASSLSGGGAYEQYF
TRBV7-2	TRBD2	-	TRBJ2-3	TGTGCCAGCAGCACCCCCCCAGCGGGGCGATACACAGATACGCAGTATTTT	CASSTPPAGRYTDTQYF
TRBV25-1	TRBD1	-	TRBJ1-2	TGTGCCAGCAGTGGCTCTCCGGGACAGGAGGCGAGTGGCTACACCTTC	CASSGSPGQEASGYTF
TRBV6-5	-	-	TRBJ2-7	TGTGCCAGCAGTAGGGACTTCCCATACGAGCAGTACTTC	CASSRDFPYEQYF
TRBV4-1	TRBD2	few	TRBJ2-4	TGCGCCAGCAGCCAAGATTCGTCCCGGGCTAGCGGGGGGGGAGCCAAAAACATTCAGTACTTC	CASSQDSSRASGGGAKNIQYF
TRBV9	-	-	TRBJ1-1	TGTGCCAGCAGCGCTGTAGTTGGGAGCCCTGTCGAAGCTTTCTTT	CASSAVVGSPVEAFF
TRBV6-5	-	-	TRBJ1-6	TGTGCCAGCCTCCGGGATTTTAATTCACCCCTCCACTTT	CASLRDFNSPLHF
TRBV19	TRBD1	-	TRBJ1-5	TGTGCCAGTAGTATGCATGGGACAGGTATGAAGGCTCAGCCCCAGCATTTT	CASSMHGTGMKAQPQHF
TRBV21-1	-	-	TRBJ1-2	TGTGCCAGCCTATTACGCCGGATAGCCTTAATCGGGTATGGCTACACCTTC	CASLLRRIALIGYGYTF
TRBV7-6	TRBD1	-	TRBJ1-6	TGTGCCAGCAGCTTGGAGACAGGGAATAGGGGAAATTCACCCCTCCACTTT	CASSLETGNRGNSPLHF
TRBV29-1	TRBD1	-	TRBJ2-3	TGCAGCCTCCTAGGACAGGGGGGCGGTACGCAGTATTTT	CSLLGQGGGTQYF
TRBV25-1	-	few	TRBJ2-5	TGTGCCAGCAGAAACTCGTACCAAGAGACCCAGTACTTC	CASRNSYQETQYF
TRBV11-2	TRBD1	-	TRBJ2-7	TGTGCCAGCAGCTCTCCTGAGCCGGGACAGAAGCAGTACTTC	CASSSPEPGQKQYF
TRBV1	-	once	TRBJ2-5	TGCACCAGCAGCCAAGACTGGGGGGGGGTTCAAGAGACCCAGTACTTC	CTSSQDWGGVQETQYF
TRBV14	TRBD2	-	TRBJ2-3	TGTGCCAGCAGCCAAGACGTGGGACTAGCGGGGTATACGCAGTATTTT	CASSQDVGLAGYTQYF
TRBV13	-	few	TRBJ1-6	TGTGCCAGCAGCTTAGTTGGCAGGAATTCACCCCTCCACTTT	CASSLVGRNSPLHF
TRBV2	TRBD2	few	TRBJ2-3	TGTGCCAGCAGCGGACTAGCGGGAGGGACAGATACGCAGTATTTT	CASSGLAGGTDTQYF
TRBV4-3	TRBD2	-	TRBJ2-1	TGCGCCAGCAGCGAAACGGGGGGGCCCCTCTACAATGAGCAGTTCTTC	CASSETGGPLYNEQFF
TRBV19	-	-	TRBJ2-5	TGTGCCAGTAGTATCGACAGGCGTCAAGAGACCCAGTACTTC	CASSIDRRQETQYF
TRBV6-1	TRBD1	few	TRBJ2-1	TGTGCCAGTACAGGGGACTCCTACAATGAGCAGTTCTTC	CASTGDSYNEQFF
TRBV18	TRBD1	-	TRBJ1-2	TGTGCCAGCTCACGGGACAGGGGAAAACCCGAATATGGCTACACCTTC	CASSRDRGKPEYGYTF
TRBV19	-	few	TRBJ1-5	TGTGCCAGTACGGGGAGGATTGATCAGCCCCAGCATTTT	CASTGRIDQPQHF
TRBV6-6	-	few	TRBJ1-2	TGTGCCAGCAGTTACTCGACTACGAGGACTAACTATGGCTACACCTTC	CASSYSTTRTNYGYTF
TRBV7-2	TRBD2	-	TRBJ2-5	TGTGCCAGCAGCAGAAGCGGGGTAGTGGAGACCCAGTACTTC	CASSRSGVVETQYF
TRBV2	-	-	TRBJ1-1	TGTGCCAGCTCTCTGAACACTGAAGCTTTCTTT	CASSLNTEAFF
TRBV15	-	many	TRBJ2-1	TGTGCCACCAGCAGAGGGGGCGGGGGCCGCGGTGAGCAGTTCTTC	CATSRGGGGRGEQFF
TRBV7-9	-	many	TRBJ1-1	TGTGCCAGCAGCACTGGGGGCGGAGAGGGAACTGAAGCTTTCTTT	CASSTGGGEGTEAFF
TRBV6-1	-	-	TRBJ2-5	TGTGCCAGCAGCCGTGACTACCAAGAGACCCAGTACTTC	CASSRDYQETQYF
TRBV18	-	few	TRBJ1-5	TGTGCCAGCTCAACGACAGATTATAGCAATCAGCCCCAGCATTTT	CASSTTDYSNQPQHF
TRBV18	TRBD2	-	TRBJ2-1	TGTGCCAGCTCACCGCGGACTAGCGGGGGGTCCACGAGCTCCTACAATGAGCAGTTCTTC	CASSPRTSGGSTSSYNEQFF
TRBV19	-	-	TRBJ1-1	TGTGCCAGTATTGAAAGGGGGAGTCGTACTGAAGCTTTCTTT	CASIERGSRTEAFF
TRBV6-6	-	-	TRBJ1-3	TGTGCCAGCAGTAAATTGGGCTGGTCTGGAAACACCATATATTTT	CASSKLGWSGNTIYF
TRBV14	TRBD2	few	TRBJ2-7	TGTGCCAGCAGCCAAGCCAGCGGGGGGACCTACGAGCAGTACTTC	CASSQASGGTYEQYF
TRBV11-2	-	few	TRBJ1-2	TGTGCCAGCAGCTTAGAAGGGCCAGGGTGGTCTCGTGGCTACACCTTC	CASSLEGPGWSRGYTF
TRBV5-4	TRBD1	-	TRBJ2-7	TGTGCCAGCAGCTTGGGGCAGGGGGCGGATTTTTACGAGCAGTACTTC	CASSLGQGADFYEQYF
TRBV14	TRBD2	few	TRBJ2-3	TGTGCCAGCAGCCAAGATAGGGGACTAGCGGGCGGTCCGCACCCCTACACAGATACGCAGTATTTT	CASSQDRGLAGGPHPYTDTQYF